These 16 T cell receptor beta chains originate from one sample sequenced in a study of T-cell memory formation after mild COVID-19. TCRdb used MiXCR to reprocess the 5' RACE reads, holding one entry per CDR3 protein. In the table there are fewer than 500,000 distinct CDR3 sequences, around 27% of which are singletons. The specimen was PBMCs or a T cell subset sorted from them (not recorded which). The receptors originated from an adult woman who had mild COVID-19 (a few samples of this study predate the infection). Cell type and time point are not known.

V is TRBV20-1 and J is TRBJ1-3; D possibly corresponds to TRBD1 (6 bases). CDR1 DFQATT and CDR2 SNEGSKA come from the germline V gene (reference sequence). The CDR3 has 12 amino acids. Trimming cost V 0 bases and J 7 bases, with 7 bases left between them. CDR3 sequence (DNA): TGCAGTGCTAGAGATAGGGGGAACACCATATATTTT. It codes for CSARDRGNTIYF.

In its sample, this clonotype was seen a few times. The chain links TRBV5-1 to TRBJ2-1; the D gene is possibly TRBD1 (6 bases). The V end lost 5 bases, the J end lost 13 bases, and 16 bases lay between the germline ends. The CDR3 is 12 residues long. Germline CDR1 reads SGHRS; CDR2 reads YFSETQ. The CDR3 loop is CASSSFTGQQFF. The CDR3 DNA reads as TGCGCCAGCAGTTCCTTCACAGGGCAACAGTTCTTC.

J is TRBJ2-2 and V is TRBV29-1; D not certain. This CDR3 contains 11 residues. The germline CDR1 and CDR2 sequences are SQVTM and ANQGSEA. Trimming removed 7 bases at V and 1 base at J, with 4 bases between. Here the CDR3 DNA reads TGCAGCGCCCAGAACACCGGGGAGCTGTTTTTT. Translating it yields CSAQNTGELFF.

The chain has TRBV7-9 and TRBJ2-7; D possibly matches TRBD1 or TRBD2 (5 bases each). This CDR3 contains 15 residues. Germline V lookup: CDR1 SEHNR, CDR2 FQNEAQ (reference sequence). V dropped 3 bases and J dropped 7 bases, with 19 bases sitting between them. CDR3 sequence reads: CASSFLWDPGLEQYF. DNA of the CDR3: TGTGCCAGCAGCTTTCTATGGGACCCCGGCTTGGAGCAGTACTTC. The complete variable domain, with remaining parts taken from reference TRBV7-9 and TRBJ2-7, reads DTGVSQNPRHKITKRGQNVTFRCDPISEHNRLYWYRQTLGQGPEFLTYFQNEAQLEKSRLLSDRFSAERPKGSFSTLEIQRTEQGDSAMYLCASSFLWDPGLEQYFGPGTRLTVT.

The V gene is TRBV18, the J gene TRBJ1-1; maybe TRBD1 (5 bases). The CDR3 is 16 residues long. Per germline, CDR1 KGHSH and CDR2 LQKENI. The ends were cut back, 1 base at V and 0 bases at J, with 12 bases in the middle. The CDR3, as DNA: TGTGCCAGCTCACCACAGGGGTCACCCATGAACACTGAAGCTTTCTTT. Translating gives CASSPQGSPMNTEAFF.

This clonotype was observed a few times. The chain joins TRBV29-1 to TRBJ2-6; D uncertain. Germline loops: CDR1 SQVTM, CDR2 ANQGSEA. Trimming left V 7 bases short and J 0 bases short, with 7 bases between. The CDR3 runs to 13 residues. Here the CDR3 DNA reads TGCAGCGCCCGAGCCTCTGGGGCCAACGTCCTGACTTTC. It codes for CSARASGANVLTF.

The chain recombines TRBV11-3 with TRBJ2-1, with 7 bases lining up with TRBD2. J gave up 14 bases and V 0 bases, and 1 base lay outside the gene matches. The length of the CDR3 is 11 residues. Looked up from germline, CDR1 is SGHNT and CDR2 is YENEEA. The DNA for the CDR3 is TGTGCCAGCAGCTTAGAGGGAGGGAAGTTCTTC. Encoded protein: CASSLEGGKFF.

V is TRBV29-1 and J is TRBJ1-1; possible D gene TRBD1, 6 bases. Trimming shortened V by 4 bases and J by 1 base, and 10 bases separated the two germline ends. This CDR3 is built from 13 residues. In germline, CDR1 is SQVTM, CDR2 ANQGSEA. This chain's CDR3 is CSVVRGGNTEAFF. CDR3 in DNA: TGCAGCGTTGTGAGAGGGGGGAACACTGAAGCTTTCTTT. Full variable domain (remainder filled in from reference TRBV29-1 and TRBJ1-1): SAVISQKPSRDICQRGTSLTIQCQVDSQVTMMFWYRQQPGQSLTLIATANQGSEATYESGFVIDKFPISRPNLTFSTLTVSNMSPEDSSIYLCSVVRGGNTEAFFGQGTRLTVV.

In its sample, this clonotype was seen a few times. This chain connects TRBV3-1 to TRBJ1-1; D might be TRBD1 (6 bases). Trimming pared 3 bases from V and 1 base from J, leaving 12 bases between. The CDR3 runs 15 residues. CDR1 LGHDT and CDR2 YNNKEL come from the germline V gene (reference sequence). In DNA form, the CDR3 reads TGTGCCAGCAGCCAGGGGGCGCGAGGGAACACTGAAGCTTTCTTT. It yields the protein CASSQGARGNTEAFF.

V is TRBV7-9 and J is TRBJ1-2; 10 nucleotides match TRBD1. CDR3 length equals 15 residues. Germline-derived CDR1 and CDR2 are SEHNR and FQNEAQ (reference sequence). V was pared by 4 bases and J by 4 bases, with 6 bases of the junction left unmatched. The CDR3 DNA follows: TGTGCCAGCAGCTCCGACAGGGGGCGTACCTATGGCTACACCTTC. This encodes CASSSDRGRTYGYTF.

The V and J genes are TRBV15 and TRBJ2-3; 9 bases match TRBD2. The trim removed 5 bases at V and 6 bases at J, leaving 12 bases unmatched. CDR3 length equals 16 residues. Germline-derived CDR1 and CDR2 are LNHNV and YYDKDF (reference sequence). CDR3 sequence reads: CATSRPGEREVDTQYF. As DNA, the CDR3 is TGTGCCACCAGCCGACCGGGGGAGCGGGAGGTCGATACGCAGTATTTT.

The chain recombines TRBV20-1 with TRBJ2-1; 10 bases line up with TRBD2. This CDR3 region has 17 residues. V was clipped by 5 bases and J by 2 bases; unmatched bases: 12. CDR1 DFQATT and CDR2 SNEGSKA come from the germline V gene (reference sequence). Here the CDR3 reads CSAGPITSGAPYNEQFF. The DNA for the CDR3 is TGCAGTGCTGGGCCCATTACTAGCGGGGCACCCTACAATGAGCAGTTCTTC.

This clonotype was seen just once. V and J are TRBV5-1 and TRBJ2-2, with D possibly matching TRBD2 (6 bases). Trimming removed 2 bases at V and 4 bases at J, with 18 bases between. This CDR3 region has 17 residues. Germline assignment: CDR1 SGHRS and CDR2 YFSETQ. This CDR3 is CASSLGFGGVTTGELFF. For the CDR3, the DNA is TGCGCCAGCAGCTTAGGTTTTGGCGGGGTCACCACCGGGGAGCTGTTTTTT. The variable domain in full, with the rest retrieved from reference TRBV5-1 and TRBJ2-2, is KAGVTQTPRYLIKTRGQQVTLSCSPISGHRSVSWYQQTPGQGLQFLFEYFSETQRNKGNFPGRFSGRQFSNSRSEMNVSTLELGDSALYLCASSLGFGGVTTGELFFGEGSRLTVL.

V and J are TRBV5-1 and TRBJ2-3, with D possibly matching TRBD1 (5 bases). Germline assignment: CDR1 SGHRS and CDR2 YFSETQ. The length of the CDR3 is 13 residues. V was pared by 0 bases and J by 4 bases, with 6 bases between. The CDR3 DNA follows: TGCGCCAGCAGCTTGGGACAGCCAGATACGCAGTATTTT. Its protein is CASSLGQPDTQYF. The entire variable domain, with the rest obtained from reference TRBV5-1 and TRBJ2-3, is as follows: KAGVTQTPRYLIKTRGQQVTLSCSPISGHRSVSWYQQTPGQGLQFLFEYFSETQRNKGNFPGRFSGRQFSNSRSEMNVSTLELGDSALYLCASSLGQPDTQYFGPGTRLTVL.

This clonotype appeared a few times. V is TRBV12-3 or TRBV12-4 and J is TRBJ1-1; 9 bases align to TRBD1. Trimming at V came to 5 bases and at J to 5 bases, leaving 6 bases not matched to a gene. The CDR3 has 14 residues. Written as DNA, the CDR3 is TGTGCCAGCAGTCCCGGGACAGGGAGAACTGAAGCTTTCTTT. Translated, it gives CASSPGTGRTEAFF.

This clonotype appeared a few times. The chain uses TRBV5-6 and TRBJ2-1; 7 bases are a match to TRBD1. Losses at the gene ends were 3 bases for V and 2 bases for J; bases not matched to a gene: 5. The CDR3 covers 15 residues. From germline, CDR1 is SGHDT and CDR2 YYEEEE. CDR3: CASSSRDSTYNEQFF. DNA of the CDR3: TGTGCCAGCAGCTCACGGGACAGTACCTACAATGAGCAGTTCTTC.